This record covers a single TCR beta chain. Its target is unknown. People who had autoimmune disease history or systemic immunosuppression were excluded. These data are taken from a study of OX40 agonist ivuxolimab in advanced cancers. Study-level information: Intravenous ivuxolimab was administered to patients every 2 weeks at 0.01 to 10 mg/kg.

Sequenced by immunoSEQ multiplex PCR; TCRdb stores in-frame clones only, minus some. This sample carries around 45,000 clones, under 95% of them seen once, and the ten largest clones take under 20%. Germline CDR1 reads MGHRA; CDR2 reads YSYEKL. V was cut by 2 bases and J by 2 bases, with 9 bases left in between. The CDR3 runs to 15 residues. Whole-study findings and limits: Low clonal expansion, among the lowest seen, marked partial responders at 0.1-3.0 mg/kg. Several nonresponders also turned out to have low normalized T-cell clonal expansion.

The sequences come from CD4+ or CD8+ T cells sorted from blood, collected in a trial of the OX40 agonist ivuxolimab. This receptor was identified in an adult with an advanced solid tumor such as melanoma, head and neck, liver or kidney cancer. The gene calls are TRBV4-1 and TRBJ2-2; D tentatively fits TRBD1 or TRBD2 (5 bases each). The chain's CDR3 is CASSQPGRNTGELFF. DNA of the CDR3: TGCGCCAGCAGCCAACCGGGACGAAACACCGGGGAGCTGTTTTTT.